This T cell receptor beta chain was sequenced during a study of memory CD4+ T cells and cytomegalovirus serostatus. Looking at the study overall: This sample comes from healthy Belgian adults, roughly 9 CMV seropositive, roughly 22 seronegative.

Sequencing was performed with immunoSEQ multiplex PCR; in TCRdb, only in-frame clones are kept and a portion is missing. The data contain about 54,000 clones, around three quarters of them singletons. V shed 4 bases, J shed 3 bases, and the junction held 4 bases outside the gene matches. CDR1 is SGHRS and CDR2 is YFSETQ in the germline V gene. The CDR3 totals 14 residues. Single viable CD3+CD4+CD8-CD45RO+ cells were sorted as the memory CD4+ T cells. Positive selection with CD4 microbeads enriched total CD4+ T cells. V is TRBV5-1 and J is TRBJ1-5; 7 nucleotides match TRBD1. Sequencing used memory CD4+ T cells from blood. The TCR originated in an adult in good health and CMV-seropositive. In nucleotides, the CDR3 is TGCGCCAGCAGCCCGGACAGGCCCAATCAGCCCCAGCATTTT. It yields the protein CASSPDRPNQPQHF.